The 14 T cell receptor beta chains presented below share a single source sample, sequenced in a study of shared clonotypes between healthy human individuals. The data were produced by immunoSEQ multiplex PCR, yet TCRdb's version contains in-frame clones alone and is incomplete. The table lists 2 million to 2.5 million clones, roughly 91% of them singletons. CD45RO-negative, CCR7-positively selected cells formed the naive CD8 fraction, excluding terminally differentiated effector memory CD45RA+ cells. The sample consisted of naive CD8+ T cells from PBMCs. These receptor sequences come from a man aged 18 to 30 in good health. Some clones in this sample may be carry-over from other donors' samples.

The chain links TRBV9 to TRBJ2-1, with D tentatively TRBD1 (6 bases). The CDR3 covers 17 residues. The germline gives CDR1 SGDLS, CDR2 YYNGEE. Deletions cut 0 bases from V and 0 bases from J, with 13 bases between. CDR3 residues: CASSVATRGSSYNEQFF. CDR3 in DNA: TGTGCCAGCAGCGTAGCTACGAGGGGGAGCTCCTACAATGAGCAGTTCTTC.

This clone was detected once. The V call is TRBV27, the J call TRBJ2-7; 7 bases map to TRBD1. The V gene's germline CDR1 is MNHEY and CDR2 SMNVEV (reference sequence). The CDR3 runs to 14 residues. Trimming cost V 6 bases and J 3 bases; bases outside gene matches: 8. The CDR3 here is CASSATGQDYEQYF. The CDR3 nucleotides read TGTGCCAGCAGCGCCACCGGACAGGACTACGAGCAGTACTTC.

This chain connects TRBV30 to TRBJ2-7; no reliable D call. CDR1 GTSNPN and CDR2 SVGIG come from the germline V gene (reference sequence). Deletions cut 0 bases from V and 2 bases from J, with 8 bases between. The CDR3 loop spans 13 amino acids. The CDR3, as DNA: TGTGCCTGGAGTGTAGGCCTAACCTACGAGCAGTACTTC. It codes for CAWSVGLTYEQYF.

There are a few counts of this clone. V usage is TRBV5-4 and J usage is TRBJ1-1, with unresolved D. There are 12 residues in the CDR3. V was clipped by 0 bases and J by 4 bases, with 4 bases between them. The germline V gene encodes CDR1 SGHNT and CDR2 YYREEE (reference sequence). The CDR3 loop is CASSLDSTEAFF. The CDR3 coding sequence is TGTGCCAGCAGCTTGGACAGCACTGAAGCTTTCTTT.

The J gene is TRBJ2-7, the V gene TRBV5-1; 10 bases are a match to TRBD1. This CDR3 region has 15 residues. J gave up 4 bases and V 2 bases, and 6 bases lay outside the gene matches. Germline V CDR1 and CDR2: SGHRS, YFSETQ. The CDR3 DNA sequence: TGCGCCAGCAGCTTCCGGGACAGGGGTATTTACGAGCAGTACTTC. Translation: CASSFRDRGIYEQYF.

The chain joins TRBV10-3 to TRBJ1-2, with 10 bases matching TRBD1. CDR1 is ENHRY and CDR2 is SYGVKD in the germline V gene. The ends lost 8 bases at V and 0 bases at J; junction bases unmatched: 9. The CDR3 runs to 16 residues. The DNA for the CDR3 is TGTGCCATCGGTCGGGACAGGGGTTTCGCTAACTATGGCTACACCTTC. Translated, it gives CAIGRDRGFANYGYTF.

The chain uses TRBV27 and TRBJ2-1; D not resolved. CDR3 size: 12 residues. V was shortened by 5 bases and J by 6 bases, with 8 bases between the two germline ends. CDR1 is MNHEY and CDR2 is SMNVEV in the germline V gene (reference sequence). The CDR3 DNA follows: TGTGCCAGCAGTGCGTGGAGCAATGAGCAGTTCTTC. This gives the protein CASSAWSNEQFF.

The genes are TRBV29-1 and TRBJ2-7, with 13 positions matching TRBD2. Germline-derived CDR1 and CDR2 are SQVTM and ANQGSEA. This CDR3 region has 17 residues. The trim removed 6 bases at V and 2 bases at J, leaving 13 bases unmatched. As DNA, the CDR3 is TGCAGCGTGGAACTAGCGGGAGGGTTAAAGTACCCCTACGAGCAGTACTTC. Amino acid sequence: CSVELAGGLKYPYEQYF.

The genes are TRBV11-1 and TRBJ1-2; D is unclear. V lost 5 bases and J lost 4, with 20 bases in between. The CDR3 is made up of 16 amino acids. Per germline, CDR1 SGHAT and CDR2 FQDESV (reference sequence). CDR3 sequence: CASSLGSGPSSYGYTF. CDR3 in DNA: TGTGCCAGCAGCCTAGGGTCTGGACCCTCCTCCTATGGCTACACCTTC.

Remarks on this clone: This specimen includes other DNA sequences encoding the same CDR3. The chain employs TRBV7-9 and TRBJ2-7, with 7 bases matching TRBD2. Per germline, CDR1 SEHNR and CDR2 FQNEAQ (reference sequence). This CDR3 is 13 amino acids long. The V segment lost 6 bases and the J segment 0 bases; nucleotides outside the gene matches: 2. The CDR3 DNA reads TGTGCCAGCAGGGGAGGGAGCTCCTACGAGCAGTACTTC. Amino acids: CASRGGSSYEQYF.

The genes are TRBV27 and TRBJ1-1; perhaps TRBD1 as D (5 bases). The germline V gene has CDR1 MNHEY and CDR2 SMNVEV (reference sequence). This CDR3 has 15 residues. V was shortened by 0 bases and J by 0 bases, with 8 bases between the two germline ends. The CDR3 reads CASSLSGALNTEAFF. The CDR3 DNA reads as TGTGCCAGCAGTTTATCAGGGGCCTTGAACACTGAAGCTTTCTTT.

The J gene is TRBJ1-1, the V gene TRBV29-1; 8 bases match TRBD1. Germline V gene data show CDR1 as SQVTM and CDR2 as ANQGSEA. The J segment lost 6 bases and the V segment lost 6 bases, leaving 6 bases of the junction unmatched. The CDR3 runs 12 residues. The CDR3, as DNA: TGCAGCGTGTTGACAGGGGCAGCTGAAGCTTTCTTT. Encoded protein: CSVLTGAAEAFF.

This clone was observed a single time. The chain has TRBV7-3 and TRBJ2-2, with D tentatively TRBD2 (5 bases). CDR1 is SGHTA, CDR2 FQGTGA, per germline. The ends were cut back, 3 bases at V and 5 bases at J, with 13 bases in the middle. The CDR3 runs 15 residues. The CDR3 coding sequence is TGTGCCAGCAGCTTGGACTGGGCGAGGACCGGGGAGCTGTTTTTT. Residues: CASSLDWARTGELFF.

The V gene is TRBV15, the J gene TRBJ2-7; the D gene could be TRBD1 or TRBD2 (6 bases each). This CDR3 has 13 residues. Trimming removed 3 bases from V and 6 bases from J, with 12 bases in between. Germline values: CDR1 LNHNV, CDR2 YYDKDF (reference sequence). The CDR3 here is CATSRPKGGEQYF. The DNA for the CDR3 is TGTGCCACCAGCAGGCCAAAGGGGGGCGAGCAGTACTTC.